This T cell receptor (beta chain) was obtained from a study of blood T cell repertoires in COVID-19. The CDR3 covers 16 residues. Method: immunoSEQ multiplex PCR; TCRdb's copy keeps in-frame clones and lacks some. The sample records over 200,000 clones, approximately 83% being singletons. This chain joins TRBV21-1 and TRBJ2-3; the table's D call of TRBD2 was not tested on the DNA. TRBV21-1 is assigned pseudogene status. The TCR sequence derives from a young woman with COVID-19, enrolled during active disease. Specimen: peripheral blood. The CDR3 nucleotides are TGTGCCAGCAATTCTCTACGTCTTCGGGGCACAGATACGCAGTATTTT. It yields the protein CASNSLRLRGTDTQYF.